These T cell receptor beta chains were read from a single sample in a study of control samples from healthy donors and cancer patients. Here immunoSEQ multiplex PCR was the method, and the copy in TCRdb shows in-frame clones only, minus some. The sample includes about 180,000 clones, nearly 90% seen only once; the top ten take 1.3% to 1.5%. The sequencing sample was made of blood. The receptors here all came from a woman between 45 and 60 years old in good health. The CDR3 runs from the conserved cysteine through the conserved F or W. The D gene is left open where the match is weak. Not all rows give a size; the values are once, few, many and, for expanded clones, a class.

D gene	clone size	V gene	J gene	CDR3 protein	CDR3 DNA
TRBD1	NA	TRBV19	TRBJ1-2	CASSRDGQGNYGYTF	TGTGCCAGTAGTCGCGACGGACAGGGTAACTATGGCTACACCTTC
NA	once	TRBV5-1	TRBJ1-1	CASSSEAGQANTEAFF	TGCGCCAGCAGTTCTGAGGCGGGACAAGCCAACACTGAAGCTTTCTTT
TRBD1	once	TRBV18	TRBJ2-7	CASSPSQGNSYEQYF	TGTGCCAGCTCACCGTCACAGGGGAACTCCTACGAGCAGTACTTC
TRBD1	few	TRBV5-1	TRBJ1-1	CASTQGPSNTEAFF	TGCGCCAGTACACAGGGGCCCTCGAACACTGAAGCTTTCTTT
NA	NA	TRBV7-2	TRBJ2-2	CASRRQQPTGELFF	TGTGCCAGCAGGAGACAGCAACCGACCGGGGAGCTGTTTTTT
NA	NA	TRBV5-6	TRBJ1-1	CASRLEQRNTEAFF	TGTGCCAGCAGACTCGAACAGCGGAACACTGAAGCTTTCTTT
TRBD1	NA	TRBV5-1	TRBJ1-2	CASSLDGQGSYGYTF	TGCGCCAGCAGCTTGGATGGACAGGGCAGTTATGGCTACACCTTC
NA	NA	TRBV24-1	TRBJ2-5	CATSGQSSGRRQETQYF	TGTGCCACCAGTGGCCAATCATCAGGGAGAAGGCAAGAGACCCAGTACTTC
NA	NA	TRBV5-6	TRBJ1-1	CASSFVVGLNTEAFF	TGTGCCAGCAGCTTCGTAGTGGGATTGAACACTGAAGCTTTCTTT
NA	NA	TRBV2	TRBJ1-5	CASQEEGISQPQHF	TGTGCCTCCCAGGAGGAGGGGATAAGTCAGCCCCAGCATTTT
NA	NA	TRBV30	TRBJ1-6	CAWNVDRSPLHF	TGTGCCTGGAACGTCGATAGGTCACCCCTCCACTTT
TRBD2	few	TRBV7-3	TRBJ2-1	CASSLSGGNNEQFF	TGTGCCAGCAGCTTGAGCGGGGGCAACAATGAGCAGTTCTTC
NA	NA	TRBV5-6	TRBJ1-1	CASSLVPTGNTEAFF	TGTGCCAGCAGCTTGGTCCCGACGGGGAACACTGAAGCTTTCTTT
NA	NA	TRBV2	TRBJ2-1	CASSTVGEQFF	TGTGCCAGCAGTACAGTGGGAGAGCAGTTCTTC
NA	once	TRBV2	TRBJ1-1	CASSGGQMNTEAFF	TGTGCCAGCAGTGGAGGACAGATGAACACTGAAGCTTTCTTT
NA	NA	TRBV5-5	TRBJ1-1	CASSRGTEAFF	TGTGCCAGCAGTAGGGGTACTGAAGCTTTCTTT
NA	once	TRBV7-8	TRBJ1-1	CASSRGRKDTEAFF	TGTGCCAGCAGCCGGGGACGGAAAGACACTGAAGCTTTCTTT
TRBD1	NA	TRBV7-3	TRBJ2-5	CASSLNRAQGAQTQYF	TGTGCCAGCAGCTTAAATAGGGCACAGGGGGCGCAGACCCAGTACTTC
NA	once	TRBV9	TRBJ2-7	CASSVGGSGTSYEQYF	TGTGCCAGCAGCGTCGGCGGTAGTGGGACATCCTACGAGCAGTACTTC
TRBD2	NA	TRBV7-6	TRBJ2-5	CASSTGLAGFQETQYF	TGTGCCAGCAGCACTGGACTAGCGGGGTTCCAAGAGACCCAGTACTTC
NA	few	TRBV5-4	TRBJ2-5	CASSHAPGGQETQYF	TGTGCCAGCAGCCACGCCCCAGGGGGGCAAGAGACCCAGTACTTC
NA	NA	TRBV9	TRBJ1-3	CASSAPRGGGSGNTIYF	TGTGCCAGCAGCGCTCCAAGGGGAGGGGGCTCTGGAAACACCATATATTTT
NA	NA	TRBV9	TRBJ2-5	CASSAQGAGGETQYF	TGTGCCAGCAGCGCCCAGGGGGCGGGAGGCGAGACCCAGTACTTC
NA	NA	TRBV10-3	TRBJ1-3	CAISDEGHRLSSGNTIYF	TGTGCCATCAGTGACGAGGGGCATCGTCTAAGCTCTGGAAACACCATATATTTT
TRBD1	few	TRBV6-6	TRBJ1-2	CASSSQGFGDYGYTF	TGTGCCAGCAGTTCACAGGGGTTCGGCGACTATGGCTACACCTTC
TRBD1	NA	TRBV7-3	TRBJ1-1	CASSLTGGFLNTEAFF	TGTGCCAGCAGCTTAACAGGGGGCTTCCTGAACACTGAAGCTTTCTTT